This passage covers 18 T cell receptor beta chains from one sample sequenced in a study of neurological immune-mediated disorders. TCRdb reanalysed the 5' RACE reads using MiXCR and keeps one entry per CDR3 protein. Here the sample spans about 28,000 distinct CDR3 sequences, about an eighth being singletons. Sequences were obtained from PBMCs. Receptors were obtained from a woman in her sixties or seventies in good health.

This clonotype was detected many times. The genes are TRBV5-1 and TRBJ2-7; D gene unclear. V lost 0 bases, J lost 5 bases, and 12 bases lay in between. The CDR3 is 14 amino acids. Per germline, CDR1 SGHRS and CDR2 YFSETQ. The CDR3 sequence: CASSLGVSSDEQYF. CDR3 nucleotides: TGCGCCAGCAGCTTGGGCGTGAGTAGTGACGAGCAGTACTTC.

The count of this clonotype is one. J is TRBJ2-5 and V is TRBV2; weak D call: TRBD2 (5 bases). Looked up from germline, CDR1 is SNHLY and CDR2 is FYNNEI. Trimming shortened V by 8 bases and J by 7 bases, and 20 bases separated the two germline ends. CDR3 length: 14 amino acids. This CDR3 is CASSGSIAGGTQYF. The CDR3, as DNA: TGTGCCAGCTCCGGCAGCATCGCCGGAGGGACCCAGTACTTC.

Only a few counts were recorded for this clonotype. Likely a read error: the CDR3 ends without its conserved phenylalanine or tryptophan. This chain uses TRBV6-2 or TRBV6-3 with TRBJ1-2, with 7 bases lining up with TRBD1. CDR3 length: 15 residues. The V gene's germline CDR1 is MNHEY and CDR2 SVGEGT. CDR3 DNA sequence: TGTTCCAGCAGTTCCGCCCGACAGGGTAACTATGGCTACACCTTA. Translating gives CSSSSARQGNYGYTL.

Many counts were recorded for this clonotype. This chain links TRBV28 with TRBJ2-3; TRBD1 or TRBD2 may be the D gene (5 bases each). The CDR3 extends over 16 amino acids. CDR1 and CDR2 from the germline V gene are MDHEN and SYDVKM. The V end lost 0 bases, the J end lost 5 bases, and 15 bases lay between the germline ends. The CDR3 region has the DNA TGTGCCAGCAGTTTATGGGGGACGCCTACACAAGATACGCAGTATTTT. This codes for CASSLWGTPTQDTQYF.

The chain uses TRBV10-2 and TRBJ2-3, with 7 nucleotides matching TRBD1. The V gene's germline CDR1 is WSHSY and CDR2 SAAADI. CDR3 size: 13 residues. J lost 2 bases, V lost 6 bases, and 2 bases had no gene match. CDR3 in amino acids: CASRDRPTDTQYF. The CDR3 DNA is TGCGCCAGCAGGGACAGGCCCACAGATACGCAGTATTTT.

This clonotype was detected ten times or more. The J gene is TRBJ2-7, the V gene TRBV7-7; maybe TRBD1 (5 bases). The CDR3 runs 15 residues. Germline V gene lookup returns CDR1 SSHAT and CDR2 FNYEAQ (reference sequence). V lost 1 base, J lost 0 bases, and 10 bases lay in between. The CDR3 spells CASSLDLGASYEQYF. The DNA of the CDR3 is TGTGCCAGCAGCTTAGATTTAGGGGCCTCCTACGAGCAGTACTTC.

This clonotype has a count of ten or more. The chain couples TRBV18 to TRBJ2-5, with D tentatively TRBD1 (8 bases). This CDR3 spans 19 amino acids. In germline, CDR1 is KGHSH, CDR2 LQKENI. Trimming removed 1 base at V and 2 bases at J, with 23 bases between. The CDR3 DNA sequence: TGTGCCAGCTCACCACGGGAGGGGCGGCGGGACAGGTCACAAGAGACCCAGTACTTC. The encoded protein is CASSPREGRRDRSQETQYF.

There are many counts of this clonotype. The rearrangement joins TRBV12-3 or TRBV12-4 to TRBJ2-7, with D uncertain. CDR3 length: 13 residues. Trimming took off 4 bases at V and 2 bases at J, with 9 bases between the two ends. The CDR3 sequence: CASSSGRAYEQYF. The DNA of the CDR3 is TGTGCCAGCAGTTCCGGCAGAGCCTACGAGCAGTACTTC.

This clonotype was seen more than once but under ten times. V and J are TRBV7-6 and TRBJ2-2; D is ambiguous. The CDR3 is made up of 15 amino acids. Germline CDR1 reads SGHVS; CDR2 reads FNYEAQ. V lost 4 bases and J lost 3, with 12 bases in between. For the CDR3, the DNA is TGTGCCAGCAGCTGGCCGGGCCATCACACCGGGGAGCTGTTTTTT. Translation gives CASSWPGHHTGELFF.

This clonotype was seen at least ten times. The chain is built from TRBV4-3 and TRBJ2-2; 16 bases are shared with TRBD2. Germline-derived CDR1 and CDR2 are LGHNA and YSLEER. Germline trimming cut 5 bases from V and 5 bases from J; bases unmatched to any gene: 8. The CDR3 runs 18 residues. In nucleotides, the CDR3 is TGCGCCAGCAGCGCGGGACTAGCGGGGGGGCCGGTTACCGGGGAGCTGTTTTTT. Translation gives CASSAGLAGGPVTGELFF.

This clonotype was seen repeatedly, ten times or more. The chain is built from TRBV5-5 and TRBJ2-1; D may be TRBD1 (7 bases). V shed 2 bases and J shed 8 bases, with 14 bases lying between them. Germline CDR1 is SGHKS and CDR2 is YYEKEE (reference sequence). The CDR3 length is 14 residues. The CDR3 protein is CASSFQGGVDEQFF. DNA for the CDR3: TGTGCCAGCAGCTTCCAGGGGGGTGTCGATGAGCAGTTCTTC.

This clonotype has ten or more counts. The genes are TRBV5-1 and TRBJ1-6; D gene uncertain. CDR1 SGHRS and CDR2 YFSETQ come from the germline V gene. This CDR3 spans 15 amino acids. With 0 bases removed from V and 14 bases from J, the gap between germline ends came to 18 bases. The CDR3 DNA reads TGCGCCAGCAGCTTGGCCCGACTCACTAGTGGGGCCCTCCACTTT. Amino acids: CASSLARLTSGALHF. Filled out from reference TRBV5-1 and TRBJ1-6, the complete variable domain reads KAGVTQTPRYLIKTRGQQVTLSCSPISGHRSVSWYQQTPGQGLQFLFEYFSETQRNKGNFPGRFSGRQFSNSRSEMNVSTLELGDSALYLCASSLARLTSGALHFGNGTRLTVT.

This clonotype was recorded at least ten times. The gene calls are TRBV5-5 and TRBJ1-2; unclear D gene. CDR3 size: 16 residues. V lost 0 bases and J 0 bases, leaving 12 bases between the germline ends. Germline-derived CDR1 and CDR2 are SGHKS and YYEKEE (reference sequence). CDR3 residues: CASSLGSPRTNYGYTF. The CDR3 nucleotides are TGTGCCAGCAGCTTGGGGAGCCCGAGAACTAACTATGGCTACACCTTC.

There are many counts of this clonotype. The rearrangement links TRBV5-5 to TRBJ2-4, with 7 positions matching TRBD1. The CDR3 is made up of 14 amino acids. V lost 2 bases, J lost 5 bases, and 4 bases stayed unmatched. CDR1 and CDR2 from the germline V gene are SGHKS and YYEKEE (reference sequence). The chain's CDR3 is CASSLNRGENIQYF. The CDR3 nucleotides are TGTGCCAGCAGCTTAAACAGGGGCGAAAACATTCAGTACTTC. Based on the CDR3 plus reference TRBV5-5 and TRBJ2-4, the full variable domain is DAGVTQSPTHLIKTRGQQVTLRCSPISGHKSVSWYQQVLGQGPQFIFQYYEKEERGRGNFPDRFSARQFPNYSSELNVNALLLGDSALYLCASSLNRGENIQYFGAGTRLSVL.

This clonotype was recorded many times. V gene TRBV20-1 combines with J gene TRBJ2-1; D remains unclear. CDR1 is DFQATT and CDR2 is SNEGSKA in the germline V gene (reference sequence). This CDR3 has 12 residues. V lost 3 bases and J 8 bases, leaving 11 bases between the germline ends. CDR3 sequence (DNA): TGCAGTGCTAGTAAGAGCCTGGATGAGCAGTTCTTC. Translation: CSASKSLDEQFF.

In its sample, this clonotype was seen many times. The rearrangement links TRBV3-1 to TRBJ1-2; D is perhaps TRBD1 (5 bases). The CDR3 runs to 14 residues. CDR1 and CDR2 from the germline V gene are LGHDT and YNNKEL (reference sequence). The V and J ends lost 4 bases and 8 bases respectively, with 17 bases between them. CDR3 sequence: CASSLTGREGGYTF. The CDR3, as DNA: TGTGCCAGCAGCCTCACAGGACGAGAAGGAGGCTACACCTTC.

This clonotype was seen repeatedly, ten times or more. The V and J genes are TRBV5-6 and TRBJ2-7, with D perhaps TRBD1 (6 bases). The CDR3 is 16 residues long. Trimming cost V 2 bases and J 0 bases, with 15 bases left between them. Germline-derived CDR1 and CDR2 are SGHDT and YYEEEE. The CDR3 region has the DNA TGTGCCAGCAGCTTAGGGGGATCCCTGGTCTCCTACGAGCAGTACTTC. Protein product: CASSLGGSLVSYEQYF.

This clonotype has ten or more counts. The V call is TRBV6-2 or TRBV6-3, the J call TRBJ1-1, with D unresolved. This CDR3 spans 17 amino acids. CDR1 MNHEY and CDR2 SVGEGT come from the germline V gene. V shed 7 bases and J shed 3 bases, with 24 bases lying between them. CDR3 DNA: TGTGCCAGCAACCGCCGGTCGGGGATATGGACGGACACTGAAGCTTTCTTT. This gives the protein CASNRRSGIWTDTEAFF.